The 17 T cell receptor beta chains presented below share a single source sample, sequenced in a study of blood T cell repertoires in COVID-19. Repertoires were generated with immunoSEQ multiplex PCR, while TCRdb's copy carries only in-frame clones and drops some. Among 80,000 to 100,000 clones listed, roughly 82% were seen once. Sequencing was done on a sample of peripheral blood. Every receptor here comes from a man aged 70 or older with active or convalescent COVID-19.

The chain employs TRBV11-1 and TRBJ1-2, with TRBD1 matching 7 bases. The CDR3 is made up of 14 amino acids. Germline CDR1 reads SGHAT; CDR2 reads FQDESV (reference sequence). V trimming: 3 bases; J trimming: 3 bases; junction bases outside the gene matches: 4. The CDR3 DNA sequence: TGTGCCAGCAGCTTCCCCGACAGGGACTATGGCTACACCTTC. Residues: CASSFPDRDYGYTF.

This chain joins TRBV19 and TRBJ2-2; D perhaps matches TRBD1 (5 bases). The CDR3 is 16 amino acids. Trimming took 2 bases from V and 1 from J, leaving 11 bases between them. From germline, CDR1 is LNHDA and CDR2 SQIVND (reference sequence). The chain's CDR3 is CASSIRARVNTGELFF. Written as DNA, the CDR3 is TGTGCCAGTAGTATAAGGGCCAGGGTGAACACCGGGGAGCTGTTTTTT. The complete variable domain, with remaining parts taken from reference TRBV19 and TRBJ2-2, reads DGGITQSPKYLFRKEGQNVTLSCEQNLNHDAMYWYRQDPGQGLRLIYYSQIVNDFQKGDIAEGYSVSREKKESFPLTVTSAQKNPTAFYLCASSIRARVNTGELFFGEGSRLTVL.

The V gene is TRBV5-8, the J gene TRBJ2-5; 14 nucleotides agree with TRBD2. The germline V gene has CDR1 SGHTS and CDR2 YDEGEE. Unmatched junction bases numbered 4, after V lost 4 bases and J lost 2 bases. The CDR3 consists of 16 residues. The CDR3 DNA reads TGTGCCAGCAGCCCGGGACTAGCGGGAGCACAAGAGACCCAGTACTTC. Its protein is CASSPGLAGAQETQYF.

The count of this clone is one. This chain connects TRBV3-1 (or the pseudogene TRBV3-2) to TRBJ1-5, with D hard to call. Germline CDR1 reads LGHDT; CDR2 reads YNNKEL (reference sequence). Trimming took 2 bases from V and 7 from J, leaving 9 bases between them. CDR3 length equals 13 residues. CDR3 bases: TGTGCCAGCAGCCAACCGGGAGGGCAGCCCCAGCATTTT. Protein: CASSQPGGQPQHF.

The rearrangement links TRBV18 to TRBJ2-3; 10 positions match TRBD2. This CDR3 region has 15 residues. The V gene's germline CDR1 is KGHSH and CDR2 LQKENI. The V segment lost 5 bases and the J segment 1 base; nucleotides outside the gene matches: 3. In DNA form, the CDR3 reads TGTGCCAGCTCAACTAGCGGGGCGGGCACAGATACGCAGTATTTT. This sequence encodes CASSTSGAGTDTQYF.

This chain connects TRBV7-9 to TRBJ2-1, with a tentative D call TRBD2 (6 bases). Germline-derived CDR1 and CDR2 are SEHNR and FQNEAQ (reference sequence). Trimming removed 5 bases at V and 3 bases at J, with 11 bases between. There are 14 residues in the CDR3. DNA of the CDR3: TGTGCCAGCAGCCCCTTGGGAGGCTACAATGAGCAGTTCTTC. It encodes CASSPLGGYNEQFF.

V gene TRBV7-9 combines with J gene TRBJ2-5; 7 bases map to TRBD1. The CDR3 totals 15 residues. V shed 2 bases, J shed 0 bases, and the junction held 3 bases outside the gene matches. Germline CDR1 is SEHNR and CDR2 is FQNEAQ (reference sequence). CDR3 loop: CASSLLDRDQETQYF. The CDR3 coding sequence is TGTGCCAGCAGCTTACTCGACAGGGACCAAGAGACCCAGTACTTC.

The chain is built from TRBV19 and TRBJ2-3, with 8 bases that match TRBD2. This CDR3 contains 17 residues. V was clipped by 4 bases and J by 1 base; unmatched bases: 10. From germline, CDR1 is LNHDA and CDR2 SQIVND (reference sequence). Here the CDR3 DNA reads TGTGCCAGTAGTAAACCCCGGGGAGCGGGGGGCACAGATACGCAGTATTTT. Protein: CASSKPRGAGGTDTQYF.

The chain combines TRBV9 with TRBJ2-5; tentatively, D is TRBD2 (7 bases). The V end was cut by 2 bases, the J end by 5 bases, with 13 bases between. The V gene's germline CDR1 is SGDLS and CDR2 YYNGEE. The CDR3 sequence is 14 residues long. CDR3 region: CASSVTSRGETQYF. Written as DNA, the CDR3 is TGTGCCAGCAGCGTGACTAGCAGGGGTGAGACCCAGTACTTC.

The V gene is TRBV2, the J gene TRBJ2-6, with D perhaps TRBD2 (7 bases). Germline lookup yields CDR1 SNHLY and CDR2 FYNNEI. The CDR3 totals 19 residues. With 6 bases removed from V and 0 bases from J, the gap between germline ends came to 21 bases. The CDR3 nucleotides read TGTGCCAGCAGACCCCCGAGGGGGGGCCGACCCTCTGGGGCCAACGTCCTGACTTTC. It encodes CASRPPRGGRPSGANVLTF. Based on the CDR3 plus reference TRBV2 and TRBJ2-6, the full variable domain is EPEVTQTPSHQVTQMGQEVILRCVPISNHLYFYWYRQILGQKVEFLVSFYNNEISEKSEIFDDQFSVERPDGSNFTLKIRSTKLEDSAMYFCASRPPRGGRPSGANVLTFGAGSRLTVL.

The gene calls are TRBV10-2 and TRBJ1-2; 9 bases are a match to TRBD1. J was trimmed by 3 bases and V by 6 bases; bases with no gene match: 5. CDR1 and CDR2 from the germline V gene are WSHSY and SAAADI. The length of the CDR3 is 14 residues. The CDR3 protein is CASSGRQGDYGYTF. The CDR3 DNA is TGCGCCAGCAGCGGTAGACAGGGGGACTATGGCTACACCTTC.

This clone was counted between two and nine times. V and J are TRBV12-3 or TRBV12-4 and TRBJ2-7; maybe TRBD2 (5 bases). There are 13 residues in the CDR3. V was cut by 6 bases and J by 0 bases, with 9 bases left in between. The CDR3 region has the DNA TGTGCCAGCAGACCGGGGAGCTCCTACGAGCAGTACTTC. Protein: CASRPGSSYEQYF.

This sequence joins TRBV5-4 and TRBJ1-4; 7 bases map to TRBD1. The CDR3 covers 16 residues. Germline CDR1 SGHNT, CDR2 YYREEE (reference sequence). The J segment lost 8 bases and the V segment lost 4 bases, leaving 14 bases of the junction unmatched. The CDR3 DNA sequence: TGTGCCAGCAGCACCGGGACAGTCCAATCGCGGGAAAAACTGTTTTTT. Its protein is CASSTGTVQSREKLFF.

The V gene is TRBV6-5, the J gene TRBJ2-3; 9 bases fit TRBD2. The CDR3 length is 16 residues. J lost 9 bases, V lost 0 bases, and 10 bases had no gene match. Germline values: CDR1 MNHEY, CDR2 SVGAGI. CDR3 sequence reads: CASSYSERGAPGTQYF. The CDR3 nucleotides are TGTGCCAGCAGTTACTCAGAGCGGGGGGCCCCAGGGACGCAGTATTTT.

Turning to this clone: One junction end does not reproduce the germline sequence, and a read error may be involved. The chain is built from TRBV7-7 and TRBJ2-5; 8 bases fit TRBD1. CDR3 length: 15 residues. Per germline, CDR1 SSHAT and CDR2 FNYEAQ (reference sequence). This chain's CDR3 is CASSIRQGRQETQYF. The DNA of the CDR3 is TGTGCTAGCAGCATTAGACAGGGGAGGCAAGAGACCCAGTACTTC.

DNA of the CDR3: TGCGCCAGCAGCTGGAGTCTGACAGGGATCTACGAGCAGTACTTC. Amino acids: CASSWSLTGIYEQYF. V usage is TRBV5-1 and J usage is TRBJ2-7, with 7 bases lining up with TRBD1. Germline CDR1 and CDR2: SGHRS and YFSETQ. Trimming took 3 bases from V and 3 from J; bases not matched to a gene: 9. CDR3 length: 15 residues.

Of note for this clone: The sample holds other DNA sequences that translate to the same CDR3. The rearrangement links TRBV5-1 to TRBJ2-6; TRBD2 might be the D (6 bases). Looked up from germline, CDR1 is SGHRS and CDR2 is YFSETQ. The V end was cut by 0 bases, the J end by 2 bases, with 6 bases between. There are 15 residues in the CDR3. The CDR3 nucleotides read TGCGCCAGCAGCTTGGCGGGGGCTGGGGCCAACGTCCTGACTTTC. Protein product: CASSLAGAGANVLTF.